This T cell receptor (beta chain) is from a study of blood T cell repertoires in COVID-19. V was clipped by 3 bases and J by 6 bases, with 5 bases between them. Germline V lookup: CDR1 MDHEN, CDR2 SYDVKM. The CDR3 runs 11 residues. Clinical history as reported by participants underpinned cohort assignment. Someone with COVID-19 had been met by exposed participants within 2 weeks before study entry. As processed by the authors: Scientists estimated how many nucleated cells there were by amplifying reference gene primers. Generated by immunoSEQ multiplex PCR, the TCRdb table keeps only in-frame clones and is missing some. For V, J and clone size, that table is used; D and trimming come from the DNA. Among about 430,000 clones listed, approximately 90% were seen once.

The TCR was taken from a woman aged 18-29 years who had been exposed to COVID-19. What was sequenced was PBMCs or T cells enriched from blood (not recorded which). V usage is TRBV28 and J usage is TRBJ1-1; no definite D call. The CDR3: CASSFGPEAFF. Here the CDR3 DNA reads TGTGCCAGCAGTTTTGGCCCTGAAGCTTTCTTT.